This TCR beta chain was captured in a study of shared clonotypes between healthy human individuals. Splitting the CD4+ cells yielded a CD45RA+ naive subset and a CD45RA-negative memory subset. V shed 6 bases and J 2 bases; nucleotides not matched to a gene: 10. Germline V CDR1 and CDR2: MNHNY, SVGAGI (reference sequence). The CDR3 spans 16 residues. Repertoires were generated with immunoSEQ multiplex PCR, while TCRdb's copy carries only in-frame clones and drops some. The sample lists fewer than 400,000 clones; roughly 70% were seen once. Sample: memory CD4+ T cells sorted from blood. Described subset: CD45RA-negative fraction. The sequence derives from a man in his thirties or forties in good health. The chain carries TRBV6-6 and TRBJ2-7, with 10 bases lining up with TRBD2. CDR3 residues: CASSQTTSGLAYEQYF. The CDR3 bases are TGTGCCAGCAGCCAAACGACTAGCGGGCTCGCCTACGAGCAGTACTTC.